The rows below give T cell receptor beta chains drawn from one sample of a study of beta chain features in type 1 diabetes. Clones were read by immunoSEQ multiplex PCR, and TCRdb kept only the in-frame ones, dropping some. The sample has under 950,000 clones; about a sixth are singletons. The specimen was naive CD4+ T cells from blood. Every receptor here comes from a woman between 18 and 30 years old in good health. Each CDR3 is given with its conserved first and last residue. D genes are given only for firm matches. Size is stated for part of the rows, as once, few or many counts, or as a class when the clone is expanded.

>once|TRBV9|-|TRBJ2-7
CASSARDRSSYEQYF
TGTGCCAGCAGCGCCCGAGACCGGAGCTCCTACGAGCAGTACTTC
>-|TRBV2|-|TRBJ2-3
CASSDATGPPDTQYF
TGTGCCAGCAGTGATGCGACGGGGCCCCCGGATACGCAGTATTTT
>few|TRBV7-8|TRBD2|TRBJ2-3
CASSLLAGGADTQYF
TGTGCCAGCAGTCTACTAGCGGGAGGGGCAGATACGCAGTATTTT
>-|TRBV5-4|TRBD2|TRBJ2-7
CASSHYGGLAGGSEYEQYF
TGTGCCAGCAGCCACTATGGGGGACTAGCGGGAGGCTCTGAGTACGAGCAGTACTTC
>-|TRBV28|TRBD1|TRBJ2-7
CASSPQIGQGPYEQYF
TGTGCCAGCAGTCCCCAAATAGGACAGGGACCCTACGAGCAGTACTTC
>-|TRBV28|-|TRBJ2-1
CASSWGLTPNEQFF
TGTGCCAGCAGTTGGGGACTTACTCCCAATGAGCAGTTCTTC
>few|TRBV19|-|TRBJ1-5
CASSIGFVGSHNQPQHF
TGTGCCAGTAGTATAGGATTCGTGGGCAGCCACAATCAGCCCCAGCATTTT
>few|TRBV7-9|-|TRBJ2-5
CASSFQGDPQETQYF
TGTGCCAGCAGCTTTCAGGGAGACCCCCAAGAGACCCAGTACTTC
>few|TRBV5-4|TRBD2|TRBJ2-7
CASSWDGTSGNYEQYF
TGTGCCAGCAGCTGGGACGGGACTAGCGGGAACTACGAGCAGTACTTC
>few|TRBV7-2|TRBD1|TRBJ2-7
CASRAGGISYEQYF
TGTGCCAGCAGAGCAGGGGGTATCTCCTACGAGCAGTACTTC
>-|TRBV28|TRBD1|TRBJ2-3
CASSFLHAPDRADTQYF
TGTGCCAGCAGTTTCCTCCATGCTCCGGACAGGGCAGATACGCAGTATTTT
>-|TRBV4-3|-|TRBJ2-7
CASSQGQESSYEQYF
TGCGCCAGCAGCCAAGGGCAGGAGAGCTCCTACGAGCAGTACTTC
>-|TRBV7-3|TRBD2|TRBJ2-1
CASSHRAGSYNEQFF
TGTGCCAGCAGCCACCGAGCGGGATCCTACAATGAGCAGTTCTTC
>-|TRBV9|TRBD2|TRBJ2-1
CASSLAGYGNEQFF
TGTGCCTCAAGTCTAGCGGGATATGGCAATGAGCAGTTCTTC
>few|TRBV27|-|TRBJ2-7
CASSQSSRSSYEQYF
TGTGCCAGCAGCCAGTCCTCTAGGAGCTCCTACGAGCAGTACTTC
>-|TRBV28|-|TRBJ2-5
CASSSQTATAGETQYF
TGTGCCAGCAGTTCCCAAACAGCGACGGCGGGTGAGACCCAGTACTTC
>few|TRBV4-2|-|TRBJ2-6
CASSRPGDGANVLTF
TGTGCCAGCAGCCGGCCGGGGGATGGGGCCAACGTCCTGACTTTC
>-|TRBV9|TRBD2|TRBJ2-2
CASSGGGNTGELFF
TGTGCCAGCAGCGGCGGGGGGAACACCGGGGAGCTGTTTTTT
>few|TRBV18|TRBD2|TRBJ2-7
CASSPRTSGDYEQYF
TGTGCCAGCTCACCGCGGACTAGCGGGGACTACGAGCAGTACTTC
>few|TRBV4-3|-|TRBJ2-7
CASSQAFGGVYEQYF
TGCGCCAGCAGCCAGGCGTTCGGTGGGGTCTACGAGCAGTACTTC
>few|TRBV10-3|-|TRBJ1-5
CAIRGYSNQPQHF
TGTGCCATCAGAGGATATAGCAATCAGCCCCAGCATTTT
>-|TRBV28|-|TRBJ2-7
CASSSSFVPERTYEQYF
TGTGCCAGCAGTTCCTCGTTCGTGCCGGAGAGGACCTACGAGCAGTACTTC
>many|TRBV5-4|-|TRBJ2-6
CASSSASGANVLTF
TGTGCCAGCAGCTCAGCATCGGGGGCCAACGTCCTGACTTTC
>-|TRBV7-2|TRBD1|TRBJ2-5
CASSFRLLGTGAGETQYF
TGTGCCAGCAGCTTTAGGCTGCTTGGGACAGGGGCGGGGGAGACCCAGTACTTC
>-|TRBV6-6|-|TRBJ1-5
CASSYSTNQPQHF
TGTGCCAGCAGTTACTCGACTAATCAGCCCCAGCATTTT
>few|TRBV28|TRBD2|TRBJ2-4
CASSLAGGGSTAKNIQYF
TGTGCCAGCAGTCTAGCGGGAGGAGGTTCTACTGCCAAAAACATTCAGTACTTC
>few|TRBV15|-|TRBJ2-1
CATSRVRAGAYNEQFF
TGTGCCACCAGCAGAGTAAGGGCAGGGGCATACAATGAGCAGTTCTTC
>few|TRBV28|-|TRBJ2-5
CASSFWTNQETQYF
TGTGCCAGCAGTTTTTGGACCAACCAAGAGACCCAGTACTTC
>-|TRBV19|-|TRBJ2-2
CASSPIDRTNTGELFF
TGTGCCAGTAGTCCGATCGACAGGACGAACACCGGGGAGCTGTTTTTT
>-|TRBV7-2|TRBD2|TRBJ2-7
CASSLGTSGWASSYEQYF
TGTGCCAGCAGCTTGGGGACTAGCGGGTGGGCCAGCTCCTACGAGCAGTACTTC
>-|TRBV6-1|TRBD2|TRBJ2-7
CASSEISGGYEQYF
TGTGCCAGCAGTGAAATTAGCGGGGGGTACGAGCAGTACTTC
>-|TRBV7-9|TRBD2|TRBJ2-7
CASSFSSGPYEQYF
TGTGCCAGCAGCTTCTCTAGCGGACCTTACGAGCAGTACTTC
>few|TRBV6-1|TRBD1|TRBJ1-5
CASSEARGGGQPQHF
TGTGCCAGCAGTGAAGCGAGGGGAGGGGGCCAGCCCCAGCATTTT
>-|TRBV6-6|-|TRBJ2-3
CASSYRHAATDTQYF
TGTGCCAGCAGTTACCGACACGCGGCGACAGATACGCAGTATTTT
>-|TRBV7-2|-|TRBJ1-2
CASSLGQRLYGYTF
TGTGCCAGCAGCTTAGGACAGCGCCTCTATGGCTACACCTTC
>few|TRBV29-1|-|TRBJ2-1
CSVGSHNEQFF
TGCAGCGTGGGGTCCCACAATGAGCAGTTCTTC
>few|TRBV27|-|TRBJ2-5
CASRNKHRVPYQETQYF
TGTGCCAGCAGGAACAAACACAGGGTACCGTACCAAGAGACCCAGTACTTC
>-|TRBV29-1|TRBD2|TRBJ2-7
CSAWTSGIYEQYF
TGCAGCGCCTGGACTAGCGGGATATACGAGCAGTACTTC
>-|TRBV7-2|TRBD1|TRBJ2-7
CASSFQQGDYEQYF
TGTGCCAGCAGCTTTCAACAGGGGGACTACGAGCAGTACTTC
>few|TRBV14|-|TRBJ2-3
CASSQAEMGTDTQYF
TGTGCCAGCAGCCAAGCGGAGATGGGGACAGATACGCAGTATTTT
>-|TRBV28|-|TRBJ1-2
CASNRQFYGYTF
TGTGCCAGCAATCGACAGTTCTATGGCTACACCTTC
>-|TRBV9|-|TRBJ1-4
CASSVGGRDFEKLFF
TGTGCCAGCAGCGTAGGAGGGAGGGATTTCGAAAAACTGTTTTTT
>few|TRBV7-2|-|TRBJ1-2
CASSQDSYGYTF
TGTGCCAGCAGCCAGGACAGTTATGGCTACACCTTC
>few|TRBV7-2|-|TRBJ2-3
CASSLAGSTQYF
TGTGCCAGCAGCTTAGCGGGGAGTACGCAGTATTTT
>-|TRBV7-9|-|TRBJ2-3
CASSADTGSDTQYF
TGTGCCAGCAGCGCAGACACAGGATCAGATACGCAGTATTTT
>few|TRBV5-1|-|TRBJ2-1
CASSSRRSTSSYNEQFF
TGCGCCAGCAGCTCACGGAGGTCGACGAGCTCCTACAATGAGCAGTTCTTC
>-|TRBV4-1|-|TRBJ1-1
CASSQDTGRYTEAFF
TGCGCCAGCAGCCAAGATACGGGTCGGTACACTGAAGCTTTCTTT
>-|TRBV4-1|TRBD2|TRBJ2-3
CASSQDRLAEGGGTQYF
TGCGCCAGCAGCCAAGATCGGCTAGCGGAGGGAGGTGGTACGCAGTATTTT
>-|TRBV6-5|-|TRBJ2-1
CASKTYNEQFF
TGTGCCAGCAAAACCTACAATGAGCAGTTCTTC
>few|TRBV28|TRBD2|TRBJ2-1
CASSLPGLAGDSEQFF
TGTGCCAGCAGTTTACCCGGACTAGCGGGAGATAGTGAGCAGTTCTTC